The clone carrying this T cell receptor beta chain has only one observation. The data belong to a study of blood T cell repertoires in COVID-19. Looking at the study overall: T cells, B-cell-depleted T cells, or PBMCs supplied cDNA or gDNA.

The protocol was immunoSEQ multiplex PCR, while the TCRdb copy is restricted to in-frame clones and leaves out a portion. This repertoire shows 250,000 to 300,000 clones, roughly 91% found once; its top ten account for about 2.3%. Membership in each cohort depended on participant-reported clinical history. Sequences were obtained from PBMCs or T cells enriched from blood (not recorded which). The clonotype originates from a woman between 40 and 50 years old with acute COVID-19.

Here the CDR3 reads CASSLSRARGGYTF. The CDR3 DNA reads as TGTGCCAGCAGTTTATCTCGGGCCCGGGGGGGCTACACCTTC. The rearrangement uses TRBV27 and TRBJ1-2, with D perhaps TRBD1 (5 bases). Germline lookup yields CDR1 MNHEY and CDR2 SMNVEV (reference sequence). This CDR3 is built from 14 residues. Trimming took off 0 bases at V and 8 bases at J, with 13 bases between the two ends.